The 30 T cell receptor beta chains given below trace back to one sample, sequenced in a study of OX40 agonist ivuxolimab in advanced cancers. Sequencing used immunoSEQ multiplex PCR; TCRdb keeps in-frame clones, though not all of them. The repertoire holds around 99,000 clones, with around 90% as singletons. The material was CD4+ or CD8+ T cells sorted from blood, obtained in a trial of the OX40 agonist ivuxolimab. The receptors come from an adult with an advanced solid tumor such as melanoma, head and neck, liver or kidney cancer.

V and J are TRBV5-1 and TRBJ1-4; D gene uncertain. With 2 bases removed from V and 12 bases from J, the gap between germline ends came to 11 bases. Per germline, CDR1 SGHRS and CDR2 YFSETQ. The CDR3 loop spans 12 amino acids. This CDR3 is CASSFSGEELFF. The CDR3 coding sequence is TGCGCCAGCAGCTTCTCGGGAGAGGAACTGTTTTTT.

About this clone itself: The sample carries other DNA sequences with the same CDR3. The chain couples TRBV5-4 to TRBJ2-7, with D perhaps matching TRBD1 (5 bases). The CDR3 has 13 residues. The V end was cut by 1 base, the J end by 2 bases, with 7 bases between. CDR1 and CDR2 from the germline V gene are SGHNT and YYREEE (reference sequence). In DNA, the CDR3 is TGTGCCAGCAGCTTGCCAGGGACCTACGAGCAGTACTTC. Amino acids: CASSLPGTYEQYF.

The J gene is TRBJ1-2, the V gene TRBV5-5; 7 bases are shared with TRBD1. Germline trimming cut 4 bases from V and 3 bases from J; bases unmatched to any gene: 12. The germline V gene encodes CDR1 SGHKS and CDR2 YYEKEE (reference sequence). This CDR3 has 16 residues. The CDR3 region is CASSSPDRLKDYGYTF. The CDR3 nucleotides read TGTGCCAGCAGCAGCCCGGACAGGTTGAAGGACTATGGCTACACCTTC.

A note on this clone: The junction and the germline gene differ at one end; a read error may be behind it. This chain connects TRBV19 to TRBJ2-7, with 10 bases lining up with TRBD2. Germline CDR1 is LNHDA and CDR2 is SQIVND (reference sequence). The CDR3 has 15 residues. CDR3 region: CASGIEREGKSEQYF. CDR3 DNA: TGTGCCAGTGGTATAGAGCGGGAGGGCAAAAGCGAGCAGTACTTC.

The CDR3 loop reads CASSIQESSYEQYF. CDR3 coding DNA: TGTGCCAGCAGTATACAGGAGAGCTCCTACGAGCAGTACTTC. The chain couples TRBV28 to TRBJ2-7; D might be TRBD1 (5 bases). CDR3 length: 14 residues. Germline V gives CDR1 MDHEN, CDR2 SYDVKM. The V gene lost 5 bases and the J gene lost 0 bases, with 11 bases spanning the gap.

The genes are TRBV18 and TRBJ2-2; either TRBD1 or TRBD2 may supply D (5 bases each). Germline values: CDR1 KGHSH, CDR2 LQKENI. This CDR3 contains 16 residues. The germline V and J ends were trimmed by 3 bases and 0 bases, with 11 bases remaining between them. The CDR3 loop reads CASSPWGPPNTGELFF. DNA for the CDR3: TGTGCCAGCTCACCCTGGGGACCTCCGAACACCGGGGAGCTGTTTTTT.

This sequence joins TRBV9 and TRBJ2-2; perhaps TRBD2 as D (6 bases). The CDR3 consists of 14 residues. Germline V gene lookup returns CDR1 SGDLS and CDR2 YYNGEE. Trimming shortened V by 0 bases and J by 7 bases, and 10 bases separated the two germline ends. As DNA, the CDR3 is TGTGCCAGCAGCGTAGACGGGAGCCACGGGGAGCTGTTTTTT. Translated: CASSVDGSHGELFF.

V usage is TRBV28 and J usage is TRBJ1-2; D unresolved. This CDR3 has 12 amino acids. Germline V lookup: CDR1 MDHEN, CDR2 SYDVKM. Trimming cost V 2 bases and J 5 bases, with 6 bases left between them. The CDR3 loop is CASSLGEYGYTF. Written as DNA, the CDR3 is TGTGCCAGCAGTTTAGGAGAATATGGCTACACCTTC.

This chain uses TRBV7-3 with TRBJ2-1; tentative D call: TRBD2 (5 bases). CDR1 is SGHTA and CDR2 is FQGTGA in the germline V gene. The germline V and J ends were trimmed by 5 bases and 2 bases, with 13 bases remaining between them. The CDR3 is 15 amino acids. Written as DNA, the CDR3 is TGTGCCAGCAGCGCCGATGGGAGCCCCTACAATGAGCAGTTCTTC. Amino acids: CASSADGSPYNEQFF.

This clone has just one count. CDR3: CASSYSRANEKLFF. Written as DNA, the CDR3 is TGTGCCAGCAGCTACTCTCGGGCTAATGAAAAACTGTTTTTT. The chain is built from TRBV7-9 and TRBJ1-4; D gene uncertain. V lost 4 bases to trimming and J lost 3 bases, with 9 bases between them. This CDR3 has 14 residues. Per germline, CDR1 SEHNR and CDR2 FQNEAQ (reference sequence).

This rearrangement joins TRBV4-2 to TRBJ2-5; TRBD2 matches 11 bases. The J segment lost 2 bases and the V segment lost 5 bases, leaving 7 bases of the junction unmatched. The germline gives CDR1 LGHNA, CDR2 YNFKEQ. This CDR3 is 16 amino acids long. The CDR3 DNA reads as TGTGCCAGCAGCATAGAGGGACTAGCGGCTCAAGAGACCCAGTACTTC. As protein: CASSIEGLAAQETQYF.

This CDR3 is CASSFSVGGYTF. CDR3 nucleotide sequence: TGTGCCAGCAGCTTTAGTGTCGGTGGCTACACCTTC. The chain links TRBV5-6 to TRBJ1-2; D is unclear. This CDR3 is built from 12 residues. The V end lost 2 bases, the J end lost 7 bases, and 9 bases lay between the germline ends. The germline gives CDR1 SGHDT, CDR2 YYEEEE.

The chain couples TRBV28 to TRBJ1-1, with D perhaps TRBD1 (5 bases). The germline gives CDR1 MDHEN, CDR2 SYDVKM. The CDR3 is 13 amino acids. V was cut by 4 bases and J by 7 bases, with 13 bases left in between. DNA for the CDR3: TGTGCCAGCAGTTCCCACCGGGACCTTGAAGCTTTCTTT. It yields the protein CASSSHRDLEAFF.

In regard to this clone: The same CDR3 also results from other DNA sequences found in this sample. The genes are TRBV28 and TRBJ1-2; perhaps TRBD1 as D (6 bases). The CDR3 loop spans 12 amino acids. Germline CDR1 is MDHEN and CDR2 is SYDVKM. V was shortened by 3 bases and J by 5 bases, with 7 bases between the two germline ends. CDR3 protein: CASSFRGYGYTF. In nucleotides, the CDR3 is TGTGCCAGCAGTTTTAGGGGGTATGGCTACACCTTC.

The rearrangement joins TRBV6-5 to TRBJ2-7, with D unclear. The CDR3 contains 14 residues. Germline assignment: CDR1 MNHEY and CDR2 SVGAGI. Trimming pared 7 bases from V and 2 bases from J, leaving 15 bases between. CDR3 amino acids: CASTDPLSPYEQYF. In DNA, the CDR3 is TGTGCCAGCACCGACCCTCTTTCTCCCTACGAGCAGTACTTC.

This chain joins TRBV6-1 and TRBJ1-2; D call uncertain. Germline-derived CDR1 and CDR2 are MNHNS and SASEGT. CDR3 length: 14 amino acids. With 7 bases removed from V and 0 bases from J, the gap between germline ends came to 12 bases. CDR3 sequence (DNA): TGTGCCAGCAAGCCAGCAAATCCTAACTATGGCTACACCTTC. Amino acid sequence: CASKPANPNYGYTF.

The J gene is TRBJ2-7, the V gene TRBV11-2, with 12 bases aligning to TRBD2. Germline lookup yields CDR1 SGHAT and CDR2 FQNNGV. J gave up 6 bases and V 0 bases, and 3 bases lay outside the gene matches. This CDR3 region has 15 residues. The CDR3 region is CASSLEQLAGGEQYF. As DNA, the CDR3 is TGTGCCAGCAGCTTAGAACAACTAGCGGGAGGCGAGCAGTACTTC.

The J gene is TRBJ2-5, the V gene TRBV6-1; TRBD1 matches 8 bases. Trimming removed 6 bases from V and 3 bases from J; junction bases left unmatched: 6. The CDR3 runs 14 residues. Per the germline V gene, CDR1 is MNHNS and CDR2 is SASEGT. CDR3 residues: CASRQPTGEETQYF. CDR3 nucleotides: TGTGCCAGCAGACAACCGACAGGGGAAGAGACCCAGTACTTC.

This clone was recorded only once. This chain uses TRBV11-3 with TRBJ2-3; 12 bases are a match to TRBD2. CDR3 length: 15 residues. Trimming took 4 bases from V and 6 from J; bases not matched to a gene: 5. The germline gives CDR1 SGHNT, CDR2 YENEEA. The CDR3 loop reads CASSSRLAGEDTQYF. The CDR3 region has the DNA TGTGCCAGCAGCTCAAGACTAGCGGGAGAGGATACGCAGTATTTT.

V gene TRBV4-2 combines with J gene TRBJ1-5, with a possible D match to TRBD1 (5 bases). Between the trimmed V and J ends, which lost 2 bases and 6 bases, there was a span of 14 bases. The CDR3 has 15 amino acids. Germline V gene data show CDR1 as LGHNA and CDR2 as YNFKEQ. The CDR3 here is CASSQFSTGGQPQHF. DNA of the CDR3: TGTGCCAGCAGCCAATTCTCTACCGGGGGTCAGCCCCAGCATTTT.

This clone was seen a few times. V and J are TRBV18 and TRBJ1-5; the D is unclear. The CDR3 runs to 13 residues. Per germline, CDR1 KGHSH and CDR2 LQKENI. V lost 2 bases, J lost 2 bases, and 4 bases lay in between. The DNA for the CDR3 is TGTGCCAGCTCACCATCAGGCAATCAGCCCCAGCATTTT. This encodes CASSPSGNQPQHF. Based on the CDR3 plus reference TRBV18 and TRBJ1-5, the full variable domain is NAGVMQNPRHLVRRRGQEARLRCSPMKGHSHVYWYRQLPEEGLKFMVYLQKENIIDESGMPKERFSAEFPKEGPSILRIQQVVRGDSAAYFCASSPSGNQPQHFGDGTRLSIL.

The CDR3 here is CARTGGGEGTLASKSTYEQYF. CDR3 DNA sequence: TGTGCCCGCACAGGGGGGGGCGAGGGGACCTTAGCCTCGAAGAGTACCTACGAGCAGTACTTC. The chain employs TRBV7-8 and TRBJ2-7; D may be TRBD1 (8 bases). The CDR3 extends over 21 amino acids. CDR1 is SGHVS and CDR2 is FQNEAQ in the germline V gene. V gave up 11 bases and J gave up 2 bases, with 40 bases separating them.

V gene TRBV5-1 combines with J gene TRBJ1-2, with D possibly TRBD1 on 5 matching bases. Trimming stripped 0 bases from V and 8 bases from J, with 14 bases between. The CDR3 consists of 14 residues. Germline-derived CDR1 and CDR2 are SGHRS and YFSETQ. CDR3 protein: CASSLAGRAGGYTF. CDR3 nucleotides: TGCGCCAGCAGCTTGGCCGGCAGGGCGGGAGGCTACACCTTC.

The chain couples TRBV5-5 to TRBJ2-7; D tentatively reads TRBD1 or TRBD2 (5 bases each). Trimming stripped 1 base from V and 5 bases from J, with 10 bases between. CDR1 and CDR2 (germline): SGHKS, YYEKEE (reference sequence). The CDR3 is made up of 13 amino acids. The CDR3 nucleotides are TGTGCCAGCAGCTTGTCCAGGGACCACGAGCAGTACTTC. This codes for CASSLSRDHEQYF.

The chain joins TRBV27 to TRBJ2-1; D is ambiguous. The V gene's germline CDR1 is MNHEY and CDR2 SMNVEV (reference sequence). The CDR3 runs 16 residues. V was pared by 5 bases and J by 0 bases, with 14 bases between. CDR3 bases: TGTGCCAGCAGTCCAAGGCCCTACAGCTCCTACAATGAGCAGTTCTTC. This sequence encodes CASSPRPYSSYNEQFF.

The genes are TRBV11-1 and TRBJ1-1, with 9 bases identical to TRBD1. Trimming cost V 2 bases and J 3 bases; bases outside gene matches: 4. Per germline, CDR1 SGHAT and CDR2 FQDESV (reference sequence). The CDR3 is made up of 15 amino acids. The CDR3 sequence: CASSLTGQGYTEAFF. CDR3 DNA: TGTGCCAGCAGCTTAACGGGACAGGGTTACACTGAAGCTTTCTTT.

The V call is TRBV5-1, the J call TRBJ2-1, with 7 bases matching TRBD2. The CDR3 consists of 15 residues. J was trimmed by 5 bases and V by 2 bases; bases with no gene match: 7. From germline, CDR1 is SGHRS and CDR2 YFSETQ. This chain's CDR3 is CASSFLLADDNEQFF. CDR3 sequence (DNA): TGCGCCAGCAGCTTCCTCCTAGCGGACGACAATGAGCAGTTCTTC.

The rearrangement joins TRBV2 to TRBJ2-2; D is perhaps TRBD2 (5 bases). Germline assignment: CDR1 SNHLY and CDR2 FYNNEI. This CDR3 has 15 amino acids. V lost 7 bases and J lost 6, with 18 bases in between. The CDR3: CASTQPGKLAGELFF. Here the CDR3 DNA reads TGTGCCAGCACCCAACCGGGGAAGTTAGCCGGGGAGCTGTTTTTT.

DNA of the CDR3: TGTGCCAGCAGCTTAGTGGGGGCGTTAGGAAACATTCAGTACTTC. It is translated as CASSLVGALGNIQYF. The chain recombines TRBV11-3 with TRBJ2-4; a possible D gene is TRBD1 (6 bases). The CDR3 is 15 residues long. V lost 1 base and J lost 6, with 13 bases in between. In germline, CDR1 is SGHNT, CDR2 YENEEA. The entire variable domain, with the rest obtained from reference TRBV11-3 and TRBJ2-4, is as follows: EAGVVQSPRYKIIEKKQPVAFWCNPISGHNTLYWYLQNLGQGPELLIRYENEEAVDDSQLPKDRFSAERLKGVDSTLKIQPAELGDSAVYLCASSLVGALGNIQYFGAGTRLSVL.

The V gene is TRBV5-1, the J gene TRBJ1-1, with 9 bases aligning to TRBD1. This CDR3 has 15 amino acids. The trim removed 0 bases at V and 7 bases at J, leaving 7 bases unmatched. Germline loops: CDR1 SGHRS, CDR2 YFSETQ. As DNA, the CDR3 is TGCGCCAGCAGCTTGGTTTATGGGACAGGGAGTGAAGCTTTCTTT. Amino acid sequence: CASSLVYGTGSEAFF.